This entry lists 25 T cell receptor beta chains sequenced from one sample in a study of blood T cell repertoires in COVID-19. Only in-frame clones appear in the TCRdb table, and some are missing; sequencing was by immunoSEQ multiplex PCR. Among approximately 170,000 clones listed, roughly nine tenths were seen once. Sequencing was carried out using peripheral blood. The receptors shown here come from a man aged 25-40 years with acute or convalescent COVID-19.

The rearrangement uses TRBV19 and TRBJ1-5; the D is unclear. V lost 3 bases to trimming and J lost 5 bases, with 5 bases between them. CDR3 length: 12 amino acids. In germline, CDR1 is LNHDA, CDR2 SQIVND (reference sequence). DNA for the CDR3: TGTGCCAGTAGTATGTATGATCAGCCCCAGCATTTT. It yields the protein CASSMYDQPQHF.

J is TRBJ2-7 and V is TRBV9; TRBD2 agrees at 11 bases. V trimming: 2 bases; J trimming: 5 bases; junction bases outside the gene matches: 3. The CDR3 has 14 residues. Germline assignment: CDR1 SGDLS and CDR2 YYNGEE. CDR3 in DNA: TGTGCCAGCAGCGTTAGCGGGAGGGACGACGAGCAGTACTTC. Translating gives CASSVSGRDDEQYF.

The chain uses TRBV24-1 and TRBJ2-1; 9 bases fit TRBD1. The CDR3 runs 15 residues. Per germline, CDR1 KGHDR and CDR2 SFDVKD. With V trimmed by 4 bases and J by 6 bases, 6 bases remained unmatched. CDR3 residues: CATSDTGTGSNEQFF. CDR3 DNA sequence: TGTGCCACCAGTGACACCGGGACAGGGAGCAATGAGCAGTTCTTC.

This chain links TRBV28 with TRBJ1-5, with D unresolved. CDR3 length: 16 residues. Trimming stripped 2 bases from V and 0 bases from J, with 11 bases between. Germline V gene data show CDR1 as MDHEN and CDR2 as SYDVKM. CDR3 loop: CASSLGQTNSNQPQHF. CDR3 sequence (DNA): TGTGCCAGCAGTTTAGGTCAGACTAATAGCAATCAGCCCCAGCATTTT. The variable domain in full, with the rest retrieved from reference TRBV28 and TRBJ1-5, is DVKVTQSSRYLVKRTGEKVFLECVQDMDHENMFWYRQDPGLGLRLIYFSYDVKMKEKGDIPEGYSVSREKKERFSLILESASTNQTSMYLCASSLGQTNSNQPQHFGDGTRLSIL.

The chain has TRBV19 and TRBJ2-7; D may be TRBD1 (5 bases). Trimming took 4 bases from V and 6 from J, leaving 10 bases between them. The germline V gene has CDR1 LNHDA and CDR2 SQIVND (reference sequence). CDR3 size: 12 residues. The CDR3, as DNA: TGTGCCAGTAGTAACCGAGACAGCGAGCAGTACTTC. Its protein is CASSNRDSEQYF.

The chain carries TRBV9 and TRBJ1-3; 10 bases map to TRBD1. Trimming removed 4 bases from V and 4 bases from J; junction bases left unmatched: 8. In germline, CDR1 is SGDLS, CDR2 YYNGEE. The CDR3 has 16 residues. The CDR3 bases are TGTGCCAGCAGCCCAAGACAGGGGGCTTTCGGAAACACCATATATTTT. Protein product: CASSPRQGAFGNTIYF.

V and J are TRBV28 and TRBJ2-7, with 11 bases fitting TRBD1. The CDR3 is made up of 15 amino acids. Losses at the gene ends were 2 bases for V and 6 bases for J; bases not matched to a gene: 6. Per the germline V gene, CDR1 is MDHEN and CDR2 is SYDVKM. For the CDR3, the DNA is TGTGCCAGCAGTTTAAGGGGGACAGGGGGAGGCGAGCAGTACTTC. Protein product: CASSLRGTGGGEQYF.

This clone was detected once. At one of its ends the junction is not consistent with the germline gene, which may arise from a read error. The rearrangement uses TRBV7-7 and TRBJ2-5; 9 positions agree with TRBD2. Germline CDR1 SSHAT, CDR2 FNYEAQ (reference sequence). This CDR3 has 16 residues. CDR3 region: CASSLSAGGGQETQYF. The CDR3 nucleotides are TGTGCTAGCAGCTTGTCTGCGGGAGGGGGTCAAGAGACCCAGTACTTC.

The chain carries TRBV30 and TRBJ1-1; D gene unclear. The CDR3 consists of 12 residues. Trimming shortened V by 5 bases and J by 2 bases, and 9 bases separated the two germline ends. The germline V gene has CDR1 GTSNPN and CDR2 SVGIG (reference sequence). CDR3 amino acids: CAWGRHNTEAFF. In DNA form, the CDR3 reads TGTGCCTGGGGCCGACACAACACTGAAGCTTTCTTT.

The gene calls are TRBV9 and TRBJ2-3, with TRBD1 matching over 7 bases. Germline-derived CDR1 and CDR2 are SGDLS and YYNGEE. The CDR3 has 15 residues. V gave up 0 bases and J gave up 1 base; unmatched junction bases: 2. Here the CDR3 reads CASSVAGTGTDTQYF. DNA for the CDR3: TGTGCCAGCAGCGTAGCCGGGACAGGCACAGATACGCAGTATTTT. The variable domain in full, with the rest retrieved from reference TRBV9 and TRBJ2-3, is DSGVTQTPKHLITATGQRVTLRCSPRSGDLSVYWYQQSLDQGLQFLIQYYNGEERAKGNILERFSAQQFPDLHSELNLSSLELGDSALYFCASSVAGTGTDTQYFGPGTRLTVL.

The table lists this clone with a few counts. The chain couples TRBV30 to TRBJ1-2; perhaps TRBD1 as D (5 bases). CDR3 size: 15 residues. Germline V gene lookup returns CDR1 GTSNPN and CDR2 SVGIG (reference sequence). V lost 4 bases and J lost 3, with 18 bases in between. The CDR3, as DNA: TGTGCCTGGACCCCTAACTGGCGGGGGGACTATGGCTACACCTTC. Translation: CAWTPNWRGDYGYTF.

V is TRBV28 and J is TRBJ2-7; tentatively, D is TRBD2 (7 bases). In germline, CDR1 is MDHEN, CDR2 SYDVKM. The CDR3 is 14 amino acids. Trimming removed 10 bases at V and 4 bases at J, with 20 bases between. In DNA form, the CDR3 reads TGTGCCATTTCTAGTCGGGGGGCATCATACGAGCAGTACTTC. Encoded protein: CAISSRGASYEQYF.

This clone was counted only a few times. V usage is TRBV5-1 and J usage is TRBJ2-1; 9 bases are a match to TRBD2. The CDR3 contains 15 residues. The V gene end was trimmed by 4 bases and the J gene end by 0 bases; junction bases not matched to a gene: 2. Germline V CDR1 and CDR2: SGHRS, YFSETQ. The CDR3 loop reads CASSLGLASYNEQFF. The CDR3, as DNA: TGCGCCAGCAGCCTGGGACTAGCCTCCTACAATGAGCAGTTCTTC.

The genes are TRBV7-8 and TRBJ1-2; 8 bases align to TRBD1. Germline V CDR1 and CDR2: SGHVS, FQNEAQ. V was pared by 4 bases and J by 4 bases, with 2 bases of the junction left unmatched. The length of the CDR3 is 13 residues. The CDR3 sequence: CASSSDRGYGYTF. As DNA, the CDR3 is TGTGCCAGCAGCTCCGACAGGGGCTATGGCTACACCTTC.

V gene TRBV10-1 combines with J gene TRBJ1-1; TRBD1 matches at 8 bases. CDR1 WNHNN and CDR2 SYGVQD come from the germline V gene (reference sequence). The trim removed 4 bases at V and 1 base at J, leaving 5 bases unmatched. This CDR3 has 15 residues. Here the CDR3 reads CASSGTGMANTEAFF. CDR3 nucleotide sequence: TGCGCCAGCAGTGGGACAGGGATGGCGAACACTGAAGCTTTCTTT.

This clone has just one count. The genes are TRBV12-3 or TRBV12-4 and TRBJ1-4; D call uncertain. The CDR3 is 13 residues long. Trimming took 5 bases from V and 0 from J, leaving 4 bases between them. DNA of the CDR3: TGTGCCAGCAGTGGCACAACTAATGAAAAACTGTTTTTT. Protein product: CASSGTTNEKLFF.

The chain employs TRBV19 and TRBJ1-2; tentatively, D is TRBD1 (6 bases). V was cut by 3 bases and J by 5 bases, with 10 bases left in between. The CDR3 has 13 amino acids. Germline values: CDR1 LNHDA, CDR2 SQIVND (reference sequence). The chain's CDR3 is CASSIPGEYGYTF. The CDR3 DNA is TGTGCCAGTAGTATCCCAGGGGAGTATGGCTACACCTTC.

There are a few counts of this clone. The V and J genes are TRBV7-9 and TRBJ1-2; D remains unclear. Germline values: CDR1 SEHNR, CDR2 FQNEAQ (reference sequence). V shed 5 bases and J shed 4 bases, with 8 bases lying between them. The CDR3 runs 12 residues. The CDR3 DNA reads as TGTGCCAGCAGCCTCAGAATCTATGGCTACACCTTC. Protein: CASSLRIYGYTF.

The chain couples TRBV27 to TRBJ2-7; D is perhaps TRBD1 (6 bases). Deletions cut 7 bases from V and 3 bases from J, with 7 bases between. The CDR3 sequence is 11 residues long. Germline lookup yields CDR1 MNHEY and CDR2 SMNVEV (reference sequence). CDR3 sequence: CASKGVYEQYF. The CDR3, as DNA: TGTGCCAGCAAGGGGGTCTACGAGCAGTACTTC.

A note on this clone: One junction end does not reproduce the germline sequence, and a read error may be involved. The V and J genes are TRBV6-2 or TRBV6-3 and TRBJ2-7; 9 bases are shared with TRBD2. Germline CDR1 reads MNHEY; CDR2 reads SVGEGT. The CDR3 has 14 residues. This chain's CDR3 is CASSYSPRTSVSDF. Written as DNA, the CDR3 is TGTGCCAGCAGTTACTCGCCCCGGACTAGCGTTTCCGACTTC.

The gene calls are TRBV6-1 and TRBJ2-5; possible D gene TRBD2, 6 bases. Trimming left V 3 bases short and J 5 bases short, with 10 bases between. CDR1 and CDR2 from the germline V gene are MNHNS and SASEGT. The CDR3 runs 13 residues. Here the CDR3 DNA reads TGTGCCAGCAGTGACGGGGGTTGGGAGACCCAGTACTTC. Residues: CASSDGGWETQYF.

The chain links TRBV10-3 to TRBJ1-2, with 10 bases identical to TRBD1. J gave up 6 bases and V 6 bases, and 7 bases lay outside the gene matches. Germline assignment: CDR1 ENHRY and CDR2 SYGVKD. This CDR3 comprises 14 residues. As DNA, the CDR3 is TGTGCCATCAGACGACAGGGGGCTCGAGATGGCTACACCTTC. Translating it yields CAIRRQGARDGYTF.

V is TRBV4-2 and J is TRBJ1-4; 9 bases align to TRBD1. Germline lookup yields CDR1 LGHNA and CDR2 YNFKEQ. This CDR3 has 18 amino acids. V dropped 3 bases and J dropped 0; count of bases not matched to a gene: 8. The CDR3 loop is CASSHYGTGKSTNEKLFF. CDR3 sequence (DNA): TGTGCCAGCAGCCACTACGGGACAGGGAAATCAACTAATGAAAAACTGTTTTTT.

The chain combines TRBV28 with TRBJ1-3; no reliable D call. V was clipped by 4 bases and J by 0 bases, with 13 bases between them. The CDR3 is 16 residues long. CDR1 MDHEN and CDR2 SYDVKM come from the germline V gene. Here the CDR3 DNA reads TGTGCCAGCAGTTCACGGTCTCCGCTCTCTGGAAACACCATATATTTT. Translation: CASSSRSPLSGNTIYF.

The CDR3 region is CASSSLPDRVYEQYF. DNA of the CDR3: TGTGCCAGCAGTTCCTTGCCCGACAGGGTCTACGAGCAGTACTTC. This rearrangement joins TRBV27 to TRBJ2-7, with 7 bases aligning to TRBD1. The germline V gene has CDR1 MNHEY and CDR2 SMNVEV (reference sequence). The V gene end was trimmed by 4 bases and the J gene end by 3 bases; junction bases not matched to a gene: 9. The CDR3 is 15 amino acids.